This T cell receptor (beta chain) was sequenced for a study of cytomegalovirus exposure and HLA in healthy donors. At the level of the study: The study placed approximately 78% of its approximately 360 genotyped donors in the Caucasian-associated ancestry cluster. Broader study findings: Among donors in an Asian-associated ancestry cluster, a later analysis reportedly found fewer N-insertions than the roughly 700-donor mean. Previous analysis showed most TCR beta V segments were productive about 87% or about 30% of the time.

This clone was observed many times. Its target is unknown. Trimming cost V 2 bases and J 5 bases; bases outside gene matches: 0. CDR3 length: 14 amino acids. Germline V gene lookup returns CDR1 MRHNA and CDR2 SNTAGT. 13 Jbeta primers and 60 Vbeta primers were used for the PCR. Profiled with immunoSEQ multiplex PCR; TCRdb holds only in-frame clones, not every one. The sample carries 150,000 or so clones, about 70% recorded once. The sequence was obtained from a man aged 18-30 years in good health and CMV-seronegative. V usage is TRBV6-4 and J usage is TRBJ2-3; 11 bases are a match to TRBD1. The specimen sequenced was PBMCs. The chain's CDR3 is CASSDGTGGDTQYF. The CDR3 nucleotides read TGTGCCAGCAGTGACGGGACAGGGGGAGATACGCAGTATTTT.